These 16 T cell receptor beta chains were sequenced from one sample in a study of identifying expanded T cells in peripheral blood. Sequenced by immunoSEQ multiplex PCR; TCRdb stores in-frame clones only, minus some. Here the sample spans around 100,000 clones, roughly 89% being singletons. Material for sequencing was blood. Receptor source: a person aged 18 to 70 in good health.

The CDR3 loop is CASRTGTSTYNEQFF. The CDR3 DNA is TGTGCCAGCAGAACAGGGACATCTACCTACAATGAGCAGTTCTTC. The chain uses TRBV6-1 and TRBJ2-1; TRBD1 is a possible D gene (6 bases). Trimming took off 6 bases at V and 2 bases at J, with 14 bases between the two ends. Germline V lookup: CDR1 MNHNS, CDR2 SASEGT. The CDR3 totals 15 residues.

This clone was counted only a few times. This rearrangement joins TRBV2 to TRBJ1-6; TRBD1 agrees at 9 bases. With 8 bases clipped from V and 6 bases from J, the junction kept 8 bases outside the gene matches. The germline V gene has CDR1 SNHLY and CDR2 FYNNEI. The CDR3 is 15 residues long. In DNA, the CDR3 is TGTGCCAGCTTCCGGGACAGGGCCCTTAATTCACCCCTCCACTTT. Translation: CASFRDRALNSPLHF.

This clone was counted only a few times. The V gene is TRBV30, the J gene TRBJ1-2, with D uncertain. Germline CDR1 reads GTSNPN; CDR2 reads SVGIG (reference sequence). V lost 6 bases and J lost 8, with 10 bases in between. The CDR3 sequence is 10 residues long. The CDR3 region has the DNA TGTGCCTGTTGGCTGGGAGGCTACACCTTC. It codes for CACWLGGYTF.

The chain joins TRBV7-2 to TRBJ2-5; 7 bases are shared with TRBD1. This CDR3 is built from 14 residues. Germline V gene data show CDR1 as SGHTA and CDR2 as FQGNSA. The J segment lost 5 bases and the V segment lost 3 bases, leaving 6 bases of the junction unmatched. This CDR3 reads CASSFRQGRETQYF. CDR3 nucleotides: TGTGCCAGCAGCTTTAGACAGGGTCGGGAGACCCAGTACTTC.

The chain is built from TRBV13 and TRBJ2-5; the match to TRBD2 covers 13 bases. After removal of 0 bases from V and 5 bases from J, the junction contained 6 bases not matched to a gene. Looked up from germline, CDR1 is PRHDT and CDR2 is FYEKMQ (reference sequence). The CDR3 runs to 17 residues. CDR3 amino acids: CASSLGLAGGPEETQYF. DNA of the CDR3: TGTGCCAGCAGCTTAGGACTAGCGGGGGGGCCGGAGGAGACCCAGTACTTC.

The rearrangement joins TRBV29-1 to TRBJ1-2; D gene unclear. V gave up 7 bases and J gave up 6 bases, with 18 bases separating them. Germline CDR1 is SQVTM and CDR2 is ANQGSEA. This CDR3 is built from 13 residues. The CDR3, as DNA: TGCAGCGCCTCCCCTAGCCAAGGCCATGGCTACACCTTC. This codes for CSASPSQGHGYTF.

V and J are TRBV4-2 and TRBJ2-3; the match to TRBD2 covers 8 bases. J gave up 7 bases and V 4 bases, and 16 bases lay outside the gene matches. The CDR3 length is 17 residues. Germline V CDR1 and CDR2: LGHNA, YNFKEQ. This chain's CDR3 is CASSPSVLAGGGYTQYF. The CDR3 region has the DNA TGTGCCAGCAGCCCCTCGGTCCTGGCGGGGGGCGGATATACGCAGTATTTT.

This clone was seen a single time. The rearrangement joins TRBV28 to TRBJ1-2; unclear D gene. V lost 6 bases and J 9 bases, leaving 14 bases between the germline ends. Germline CDR1 is MDHEN and CDR2 is SYDVKM. The CDR3 consists of 12 residues. CDR3 region: CASRSFQSRYTF. The CDR3 bases are TGTGCCAGCAGATCATTTCAGTCCCGCTACACCTTC.

The rearrangement joins TRBV5-8 to TRBJ1-1; D uncertain. CDR3 size: 13 residues. The germline V gene has CDR1 SGHTS and CDR2 YDEGEE. The V and J ends lost 0 bases and 0 bases respectively, with 3 bases between them. Here the CDR3 reads CASSLALNTEAFF. CDR3 coding DNA: TGTGCCAGCAGCTTGGCTCTGAACACTGAAGCTTTCTTT.

J is TRBJ2-7 and V is TRBV10-3; the D gene is possibly TRBD1 (6 bases). Germline-derived CDR1 and CDR2 are ENHRY and SYGVKD. V lost 4 bases, J lost 2 bases, and 12 bases lay in between. The CDR3 totals 14 residues. CDR3 sequence (DNA): TGTGCCATCAGTGGGCACAGGGCCCCCTACGAGCAGTACTTC. It specifies CAISGHRAPYEQYF.

This sequence joins TRBV7-2 and TRBJ1-6; D is ambiguous. V shed 5 bases and J shed 0 bases, with 14 bases lying between them. The germline gives CDR1 SGHTA, CDR2 FQGNSA. The CDR3 consists of 17 residues. CDR3 protein: CASSPLVLSSYNSPLHF. The CDR3 DNA follows: TGTGCCAGCAGCCCGCTCGTCCTTAGCTCCTATAATTCACCCCTCCACTTT.

The chain has TRBV7-9 and TRBJ1-3; TRBD1 aligns across 10 bases. With V trimmed by 7 bases and J by 4 bases, 10 bases remained unmatched. The CDR3 is 16 amino acids. The V gene's germline CDR1 is SEHNR and CDR2 FQNEAQ (reference sequence). The CDR3 DNA sequence: TGTGCCAGCAACCCAAGACAGGGGGCGCGGGGAAACACCATATATTTT. Protein sequence: CASNPRQGARGNTIYF.

The chain carries TRBV29-1 and TRBJ2-1, with TRBD2 matching 7 bases. This CDR3 region has 17 residues. The germline gives CDR1 SQVTM, CDR2 ANQGSEA. Unmatched junction bases numbered 17, after V lost 1 base and J lost 8 bases. Written as DNA, the CDR3 is TGCAGCGTTGAAGTCTTCGGCGGCGGGGGTCTGGCGGATGAGCAGTTCTTC. The encoded protein is CSVEVFGGGGLADEQFF.

This rearrangement joins TRBV2 to TRBJ1-6, with D uncertain. V was cut by 4 bases and J by 9 bases, with 16 bases left in between. CDR1 is SNHLY and CDR2 is FYNNEI in the germline V gene. The CDR3 is 15 amino acids. The CDR3 loop is CASSGMVARSSPLHF. CDR3 nucleotides: TGTGCCAGCAGTGGGATGGTGGCGCGGAGTTCACCCCTCCACTTT.

This chain joins TRBV30 and TRBJ2-5; tentative D call: TRBD2 (6 bases). The germline V and J ends were trimmed by 5 bases and 4 bases, with 17 bases remaining between them. From germline, CDR1 is GTSNPN and CDR2 SVGIG (reference sequence). The CDR3 extends over 14 amino acids. For the CDR3, the DNA is TGTGCCTGGTCCGGAATGGGGGGAGGAGAGACCCAGTACTTC. This translates into CAWSGMGGGETQYF.

V is TRBV5-8 and J is TRBJ1-5; TRBD1 matches 9 bases. The germline CDR1 and CDR2 sequences are SGHTS and YDEGEE. There are 15 residues in the CDR3. The V gene end was trimmed by 4 bases and the J gene end by 3 bases; junction bases not matched to a gene: 5. This CDR3 reads CASSRGQGNNQPQHF. The CDR3 DNA reads as TGTGCCAGCAGCCGGGGACAGGGCAACAATCAGCCCCAGCATTTT.